The rows below give T cell receptor beta chains drawn from one sample of a study of read filtering for tumor transcriptome and immune sequencing. TCRdb redid the calling of the reads with MiXCR, one entry per CDR3 protein. This table has over 90,000 distinct CDR3 sequences, about 22% appearing once. The sequenced sample consisted of a population of CD138-negative cells sorted from bone marrow. The source is a donor over 35 with multiple myeloma. CDR3s include the opening cysteine and the closing phenylalanine or tryptophan. D genes are given only for firm matches. Size tells how often a clone was seen (once, few, many) or the class of an expanded clone, and some rows leave it out.

D	V	J	size	CDR3	DNA
.	TRBV20-1	TRBJ1-1	.	CSAKRGNTEAFF	TGCAGTGCTAAGCGGGGGAACACTGAAGCTTTCTTT
.	TRBV7-3	TRBJ1-1	many	CASSSRTGTEAFF	TGTGCCAGCAGCTCGAGGACGGGCACTGAAGCTTTCTTT
.	TRBV24-1	TRBJ2-2	.	CATSDFPRPTGELFF	TGTGCCACCAGTGATTTCCCCAGGCCAACCGGGGAGCTGTTTTTT
TRBD1	TRBV10-3	TRBJ2-5	many	CAISRTGRETQYF	TGTGCCATCAGTCGGACAGGGCGGGAGACCCAGTACTTC
.	TRBV2	TRBJ2-5	many	CASSTGPQETQYF	TGTGCCAGCAGTACTGGGCCCCAAGAGACCCAGTACTTC
.	TRBV29-1	TRBJ2-5	.	CSVEDGGGGETQYF	TGCAGCGTTGAAGACGGCGGAGGTGGGGAGACCCAGTACTTC
.	TRBV2	TRBJ2-5	.	CASSDFLERQETQYF	TGTGCCAGCAGTGACTTTTTAGAGCGCCAAGAGACCCAGTACTTC
.	TRBV20-1	TRBJ1-3	many	CSAHAGARTSGNTIYF	TGCAGTGCTCACGCCGGGGCCAGGACCTCTGGAAACACCATATATTTT
TRBD2	TRBV28	TRBJ2-5	many	CASSPRLAGKTQYF	TGTGCCAGCAGCCCCCGACTAGCGGGAAAGACCCAGTACTTC
TRBD1	TRBV7-9	TRBJ1-4	many	CASSLVGTAWEKLFF	TGTGCCAGCAGCTTAGTGGGGACAGCTTGGGAAAAACTGTTTTTT
.	TRBV3-1	TRBJ1-5	few	CASSQGIGTQPQHF	TGTGCCAGCAGCCAGGGCATTGGAACACAGCCCCAGCATTTT
TRBD1	TRBV7-9	TRBJ1-4	many	CASSKDRAVREKLFF	TGTGCCAGCAGTAAAGACAGGGCCGTACGCGAAAAACTGTTTTTT
.	TRBV3-1	TRBJ2-1	many	CASSQAHGTEQFF	TGTGCCAGCAGCCAAGCCCATGGTACCGAGCAGTTCTTC
TRBD2	TRBV28	TRBJ2-1	few	CASSPAGGTYNEQFF	TGTGCCAGCAGTCCAGCGGGGGGTACGTACAATGAGCAGTTCTTC
.	TRBV3-1	TRBJ2-3	.	CASLSRGDTQYF	TGTGCCAGCCTTAGCCGCGGAGATACGCAGTATTTT
TRBD1	TRBV5-1	TRBJ1-1	many	CASSFSGTVEPFF	TGCGCCAGCAGCTTTTCCGGGACAGTAGAACCTTTCTTT
.	TRBV24-1	TRBJ2-2	many	CATRSGTTPTGELFF	TGTGCCACCAGGTCCGGGACCACACCCACCGGGGAGCTGTTTTTT
TRBD1	TRBV7-2	TRBJ2-5	.	CASSFARTGGRETQYF	TGTGCCAGCAGCTTTGCGAGGACAGGGGGCAGAGAGACCCAGTACTTC